Here is one T cell receptor beta chain with its context. Libraries were prepared by immunoSEQ multiplex PCR; TCRdb keeps only in-frame clonotypes and omits some of them. The sample lists 200,000 to 300,000 clones, 81% occurring once. The entry originates in a study of blood T cell repertoires in COVID-19. Sequencing input: peripheral blood. This TCR derives from a woman older than 75 with acute or convalescent COVID-19.

CDR3 DNA: TGTGCCAGCAGCCGCCGGGCTAGCCGGAGCTCCTACGAGCAGTACTTC. This gives the protein CASSRRASRSSYEQYF. The genes are TRBV11-2 and TRBJ2-7; TRBD2 might be the D (5 bases). CDR3 length equals 16 residues. The ends were cut back, 5 bases at V and 0 bases at J, with 17 bases in the middle. CDR1 and CDR2 (germline): SGHAT, FQNNGV.